One TCR beta chain is described in this entry. Its specificity is not known. The CDR3 consists of 14 residues. Germline V gene lookup returns CDR1 LNHDA and CDR2 SQIVND (reference sequence). J lost 7 bases, V lost 5 bases, and 10 bases had no gene match. Time point: week 35, safety follow-up. Topical imiquimod was applied with each vaccine dose, which held 300 ug of mutant IDH1 20-mer peptide. Patients came in for eight vaccinations, in weeks 1, 3, 5, 7, 11, 15, 19 and 23. The data originate from a study of a mutant IDH1 vaccine in newly diagnosed glioma. The table came from immunoSEQ multiplex PCR; TCRdb's copy has only in-frame clones and leaves some out. This table holds over 60,000 clones, 80% to 90% found once. Study results and limitations: Among top peripheral T cell clonotypes, changes seemed unrelated to pseudoprogression. It was approximately 93% of patients that developed vaccine-induced immune responses.

This clonotype was sampled from a man aged 35 to 55 with glioma. The chain has TRBV19 and TRBJ1-2, with TRBD1 matching over 7 bases. The sample in question was PBMCs, obtained from a glioma patient whose treatment included an IDH1 peptide vaccine. CDR3 DNA: TGTGCCAGTAGTGTTACAGGGGTGAGAGGTGGCTACACCTTC. This translates into CASSVTGVRGGYTF.